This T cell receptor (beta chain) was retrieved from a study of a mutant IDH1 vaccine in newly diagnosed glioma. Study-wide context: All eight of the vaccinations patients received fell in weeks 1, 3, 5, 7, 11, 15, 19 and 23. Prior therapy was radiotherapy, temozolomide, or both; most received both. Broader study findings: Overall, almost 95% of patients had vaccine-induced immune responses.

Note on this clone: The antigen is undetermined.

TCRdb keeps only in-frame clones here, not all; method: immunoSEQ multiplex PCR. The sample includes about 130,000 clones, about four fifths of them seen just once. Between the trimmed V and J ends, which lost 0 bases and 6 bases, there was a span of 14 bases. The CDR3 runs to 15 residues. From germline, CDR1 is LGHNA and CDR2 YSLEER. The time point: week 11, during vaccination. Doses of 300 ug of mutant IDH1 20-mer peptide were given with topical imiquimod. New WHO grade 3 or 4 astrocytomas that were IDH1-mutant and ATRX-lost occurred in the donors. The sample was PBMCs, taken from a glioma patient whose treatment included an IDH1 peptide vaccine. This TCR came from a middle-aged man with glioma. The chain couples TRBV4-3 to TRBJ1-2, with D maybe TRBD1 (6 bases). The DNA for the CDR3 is TGCGCCAGCAGCCAAGATAGCCCAGGGGACGATGGCTACACCTTC. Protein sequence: CASSQDSPGDDGYTF.